This T cell receptor beta chain was documented in a study of cytomegalovirus exposure and HLA in healthy donors. Study-level points and caveats: The productive fraction for most TCR beta V segments was about 87% or about 30% in an earlier analysis. Links to common viral pathogens appeared, in a later analysis, for several of the most significant clusters. Researchers counted 164 TCR beta chains as cytomegalovirus-associated. For most subjects, TCR beta sequences were reported to predict HLA-A and HLA-B alleles with accuracy.

Concerning this clone: Its matching antigen is unknown.

The germline V gene has CDR1 LNHNV and CDR2 YYDKDF (reference sequence). V shed 5 bases, J shed 4 bases, and the junction held 7 bases outside the gene matches. This CDR3 comprises 15 residues. The PCR made use of 60 Vbeta and 13 Jbeta primers. Clones were sequenced by immunoSEQ multiplex PCR, and TCRdb holds only the in-frame ones, with some missing. The table lists 150,000 to 200,000 clones, 65% to 80% of them singletons. The receptor was derived from a woman between 25 and 40 years old in good health and CMV-seronegative. The sequencing sample was made of PBMCs. This chain uses TRBV15 with TRBJ2-2, with 7 bases lining up with TRBD1. CDR3: CATSGQTGPTGELFF. The CDR3 coding sequence is TGTGCCACCAGCGGACAGACAGGGCCCACCGGGGAGCTGTTTTTT.